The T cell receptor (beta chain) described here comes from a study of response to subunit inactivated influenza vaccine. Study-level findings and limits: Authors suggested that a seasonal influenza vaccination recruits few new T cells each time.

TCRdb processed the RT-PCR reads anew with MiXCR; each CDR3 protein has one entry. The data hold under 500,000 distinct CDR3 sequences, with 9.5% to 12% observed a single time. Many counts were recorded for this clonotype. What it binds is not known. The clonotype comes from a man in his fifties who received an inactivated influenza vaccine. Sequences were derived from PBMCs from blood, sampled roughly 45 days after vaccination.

The CDR3: CSVPASGPGEQYF. In DNA form, the CDR3 reads TGCAGCGTCCCGGCGAGCGGCCCCGGGGAGCAGTACTTC. The chain uses TRBV29-1 and TRBJ2-7; D might be TRBD2 (5 bases). V was shortened by 6 bases and J by 7 bases, with 19 bases between the two germline ends. CDR3 size: 13 residues. Looked up from germline, CDR1 is SQVTM and CDR2 is ANQGSEA.